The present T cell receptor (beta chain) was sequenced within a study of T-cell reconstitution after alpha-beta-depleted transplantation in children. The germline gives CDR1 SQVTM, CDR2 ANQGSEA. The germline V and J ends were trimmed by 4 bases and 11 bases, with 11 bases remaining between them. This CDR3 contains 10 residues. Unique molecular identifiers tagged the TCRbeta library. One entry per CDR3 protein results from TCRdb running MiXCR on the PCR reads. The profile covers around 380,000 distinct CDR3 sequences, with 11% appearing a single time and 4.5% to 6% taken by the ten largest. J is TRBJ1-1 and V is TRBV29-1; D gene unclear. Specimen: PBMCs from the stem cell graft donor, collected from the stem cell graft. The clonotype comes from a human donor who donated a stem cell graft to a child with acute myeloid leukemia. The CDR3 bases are TGCAGCGTTGGTCCCGATGGGGCTTTCTTT. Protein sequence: CSVGPDGAFF.